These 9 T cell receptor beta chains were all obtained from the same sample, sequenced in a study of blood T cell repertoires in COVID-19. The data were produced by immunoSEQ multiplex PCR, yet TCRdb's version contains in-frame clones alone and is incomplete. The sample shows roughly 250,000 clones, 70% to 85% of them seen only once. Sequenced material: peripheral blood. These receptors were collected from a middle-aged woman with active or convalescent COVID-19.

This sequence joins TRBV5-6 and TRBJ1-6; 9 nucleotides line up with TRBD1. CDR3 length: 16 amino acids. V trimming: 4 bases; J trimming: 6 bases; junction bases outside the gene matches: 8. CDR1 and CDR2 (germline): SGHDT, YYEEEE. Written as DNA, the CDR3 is TGTGCCAGCAGCCCCCGGAGGACAGGGGCTAATTCACCCCTCCACTTT. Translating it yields CASSPRRTGANSPLHF.

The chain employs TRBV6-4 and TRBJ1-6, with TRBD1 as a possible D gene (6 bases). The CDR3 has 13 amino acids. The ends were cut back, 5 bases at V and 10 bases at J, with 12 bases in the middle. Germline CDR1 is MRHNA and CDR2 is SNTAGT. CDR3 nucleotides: TGTGCCAGCAGTTCACAGGGAGAATCACCCCTCCACTTT. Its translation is CASSSQGESPLHF.

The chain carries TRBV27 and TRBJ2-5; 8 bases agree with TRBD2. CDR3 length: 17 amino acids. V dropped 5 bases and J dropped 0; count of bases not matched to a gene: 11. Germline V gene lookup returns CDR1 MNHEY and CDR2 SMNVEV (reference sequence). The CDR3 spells CASSHSGGDMYQETQYF. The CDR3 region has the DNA TGTGCCAGCAGTCACTCCGGGGGGGACATGTACCAAGAGACCCAGTACTTC.

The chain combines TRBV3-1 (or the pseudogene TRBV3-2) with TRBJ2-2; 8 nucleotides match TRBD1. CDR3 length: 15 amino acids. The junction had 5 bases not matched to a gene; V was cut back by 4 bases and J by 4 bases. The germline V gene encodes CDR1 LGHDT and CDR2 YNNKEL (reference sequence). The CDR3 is CASSRRQGSTGELFF. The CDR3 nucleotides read TGTGCCAGCAGCCGACGACAGGGGTCCACCGGGGAGCTGTTTTTT.

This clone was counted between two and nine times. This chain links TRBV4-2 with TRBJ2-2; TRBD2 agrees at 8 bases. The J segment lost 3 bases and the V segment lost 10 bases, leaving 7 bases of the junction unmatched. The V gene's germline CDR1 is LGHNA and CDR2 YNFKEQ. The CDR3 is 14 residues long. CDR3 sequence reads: CATQAGADTGELFF. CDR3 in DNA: TGTGCCACCCAAGCGGGGGCGGACACCGGGGAGCTGTTTTTT.

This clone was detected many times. CDR3 nucleotides: TGTGCTAGTGGGCTAGCGGGGAGAGATTACAATGAGCAGTTCTTC. Protein sequence: CASGLAGRDYNEQFF. The rearrangement joins TRBV12-5 to TRBJ2-1; 9 bases match TRBD2. This CDR3 contains 15 residues. V lost 6 bases, J lost 4 bases, and 7 bases stayed unmatched. CDR1 LGHNT and CDR2 FRNRAP come from the germline V gene.

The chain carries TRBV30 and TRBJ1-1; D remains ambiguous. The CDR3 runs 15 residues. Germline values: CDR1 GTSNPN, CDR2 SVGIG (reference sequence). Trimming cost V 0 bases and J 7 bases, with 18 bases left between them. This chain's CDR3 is CAWSVWRAGSVEAFF. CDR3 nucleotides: TGTGCCTGGAGTGTATGGCGGGCGGGTTCGGTTGAAGCTTTCTTT.

As DNA, the CDR3 is TGTGCCAGCAGAAATACAGGGTCTAACTCACCCCTCCACTTT. Encoded protein: CASRNTGSNSPLHF. The rearrangement uses TRBV5-6 and TRBJ1-6; D perhaps matches TRBD1 (6 bases). Per germline, CDR1 SGHDT and CDR2 YYEEEE. CDR3 length: 14 amino acids. V lost 5 bases and J 10 bases, leaving 16 bases between the germline ends.

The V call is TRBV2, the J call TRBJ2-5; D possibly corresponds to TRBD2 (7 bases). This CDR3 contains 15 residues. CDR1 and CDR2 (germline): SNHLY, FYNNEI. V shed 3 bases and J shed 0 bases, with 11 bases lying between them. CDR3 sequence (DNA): TGTGCCAGCAGTGAGGGGGGGCCTAACCAAGAGACCCAGTACTTC. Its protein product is CASSEGGPNQETQYF.